One sample yielded the 26 T cell receptor beta chains listed below, sequenced in a study of cytomegalovirus exposure and HLA in healthy donors. PCR employed 60 Vbeta and 13 Jbeta primers. Sequencing was performed with immunoSEQ multiplex PCR; in TCRdb, only in-frame clones are kept and a portion is missing. The sample includes about 160,000 clones, 65% to 80% seen only once; the top ten take under 9%. Sequencing was carried out using PBMCs. All receptors derive from a woman in her thirties or forties in good health and CMV-seropositive.

The chain links TRBV6-5 to TRBJ1-5; D unclear. This CDR3 region has 13 residues. With 5 bases removed from V and 6 bases from J, the gap between germline ends came to 11 bases. Germline assignment: CDR1 MNHEY and CDR2 SVGAGI. CDR3 loop: CASSESARQPQHF. As DNA, the CDR3 is TGTGCCAGCAGTGAATCTGCGCGTCAGCCCCAGCATTTT.

The V and J genes are TRBV7-2 and TRBJ1-4, with 10 positions matching TRBD1. The CDR3 has 16 residues. Looked up from germline, CDR1 is SGHTA and CDR2 is FQGNSA. The trim removed 5 bases at V and 5 bases at J, leaving 8 bases unmatched. CDR3 DNA sequence: TGTGCCAGCAGCCCCAGTGGGGGACAGGGGAATGAAAAACTGTTTTTT. This translates into CASSPSGGQGNEKLFF.

There are a few counts of this clone. The chain has TRBV4-2 and TRBJ1-1; no clear D. V was clipped by 0 bases and J by 6 bases, with 17 bases between them. Germline lookup yields CDR1 LGHNA and CDR2 YNFKEQ. The CDR3 extends over 16 amino acids. The CDR3 loop reads CASSQEFAGSSAEAFF. CDR3 coding DNA: TGTGCCAGCAGCCAAGAATTTGCGGGGAGCAGCGCTGAAGCTTTCTTT.

This clone was counted between two and nine times. This chain uses TRBV4-3 with TRBJ1-2; weak D call: TRBD1 (5 bases). The CDR3 runs to 14 residues. V was shortened by 8 bases and J by 6 bases, with 19 bases between the two germline ends. Germline assignment: CDR1 LGHNA and CDR2 YSLEER. In DNA form, the CDR3 reads TGCGCCAGCTCTTCGACAGTCGGGGGACATGGCTACACCTTC. Protein: CASSSTVGGHGYTF.

The chain recombines TRBV5-1 with TRBJ2-4; TRBD2 matches 10 bases. In germline, CDR1 is SGHRS, CDR2 YFSETQ. Trimming cost V 4 bases and J 5 bases; bases outside gene matches: 6. The CDR3 totals 15 residues. CDR3 coding DNA: TGCGCCAGCAGCATTAGCGGGGGGAAAGAAAACATTCAGTACTTC. This encodes CASSISGGKENIQYF.

The chain couples TRBV25-1 to TRBJ2-7; D remains ambiguous. CDR1 MGHDK and CDR2 SYGVNS come from the germline V gene. Trimming took 3 bases from V and 2 from J, leaving 11 bases between them. The CDR3 covers 14 residues. CDR3: CASSDHNTPYEQYF. As DNA, the CDR3 is TGTGCCAGCAGTGATCATAACACCCCCTACGAGCAGTACTTC.

The CDR3 nucleotides read TGTGCCAGCAGCCTCCGAGAAGGGCAGGGAAAGACCCAGTACTTC. This translates into CASSLREGQGKTQYF. The chain combines TRBV2 with TRBJ2-5, with D maybe TRBD1 (5 bases). The germline CDR1 and CDR2 sequences are SNHLY and FYNNEI. Deletions cut 6 bases from V and 6 bases from J, with 20 bases between. The CDR3 sequence is 15 residues long.

The chain carries TRBV6-1 and TRBJ2-1, with TRBD1 matching 7 bases. The junction had 8 bases not matched to a gene; V was cut back by 2 bases and J by 4 bases. Germline V CDR1 and CDR2: MNHNS, SASEGT. The CDR3 contains 16 residues. CDR3 in amino acids: CASSEMETGYYNEQFF. Here the CDR3 DNA reads TGTGCCAGCAGTGAAATGGAGACAGGGTATTACAATGAGCAGTTCTTC.

This chain connects TRBV5-6 to TRBJ2-5; D gene ambiguous. Germline V gene lookup returns CDR1 SGHDT and CDR2 YYEEEE. The V and J ends lost 0 bases and 3 bases respectively, with 3 bases between them. The CDR3 extends over 12 amino acids. CDR3 sequence: CASSLVEETQYF. The CDR3 nucleotides are TGTGCCAGCAGCTTGGTAGAAGAGACCCAGTACTTC.

As regards this clone: At one of its ends the junction is not consistent with the germline gene, which may arise from a read error. The chain uses TRBV7-2 and TRBJ2-7; a possible D gene is TRBD1 (6 bases). Per the germline V gene, CDR1 is SGHTA and CDR2 is FQGNSA. The CDR3 length is 15 residues. The CDR3 reads CVSSLLVGQNYEQYF. Written as DNA, the CDR3 is TGTGTCAGCAGCTTATTGGTCGGACAGAACTACGAGCAGTACTTC.

The chain links TRBV18 to TRBJ2-7, with 8 bases lining up with TRBD1. The V and J ends lost 6 bases and 1 base, in that order; junction bases with no gene match: 5. Per germline, CDR1 KGHSH and CDR2 LQKENI. This CDR3 region has 14 residues. CDR3 sequence reads: CASSSRTGSYEQYF. CDR3 sequence (DNA): TGTGCCAGCTCTAGCAGGACAGGGTCCTACGAGCAGTACTTC.

This chain joins TRBV7-2 and TRBJ2-3; D call uncertain. V was pared by 1 base and J by 6 bases, with 11 bases between. Germline V gene data show CDR1 as SGHTA and CDR2 as FQGNSA. CDR3 length equals 14 residues. The CDR3 here is CASSLEISGDTQYF. CDR3 nucleotide sequence: TGTGCCAGCAGCTTAGAAATTTCCGGTGATACGCAGTATTTT.

The CDR3 coding sequence is TGTGCCAGCAGGTGGGGACAGAATAATTCACCCCTCCACTTT. Translated: CASRWGQNNSPLHF. The chain joins TRBV7-2 to TRBJ1-6, with TRBD1 identical over 7 bases. The CDR3 totals 14 residues. Germline V lookup: CDR1 SGHTA, CDR2 FQGNSA. Trimming took 6 bases from V and 5 from J; bases not matched to a gene: 4.

The rearrangement uses TRBV7-3 and TRBJ2-3; 14 positions match TRBD2. Germline CDR1 is SGHTA and CDR2 is FQGTGA. V lost 4 bases, J lost 5 bases, and 8 bases stayed unmatched. The CDR3 totals 17 residues. The CDR3 is CASSSARLAGGQDTQYF. The DNA for the CDR3 is TGTGCCAGCAGCTCCGCCCGACTAGCGGGGGGGCAAGATACGCAGTATTTT.

This chain uses TRBV2 with TRBJ1-2, with a tentative D call TRBD1 (6 bases). The CDR3 is 14 residues long. The germline CDR1 and CDR2 sequences are SNHLY and FYNNEI. The V gene lost 4 bases and the J gene lost 6 bases, with 15 bases spanning the gap. The CDR3 protein is CASSARDNLHGYTF. The CDR3 nucleotides read TGTGCCAGCAGTGCTCGGGACAACCTACATGGCTACACCTTC.

This chain connects TRBV4-2 to TRBJ2-5, with TRBD2 as a possible D gene (5 bases). The CDR3 spans 16 residues. The germline V gene encodes CDR1 LGHNA and CDR2 YNFKEQ. Trimming removed 0 bases from V and 5 bases from J, with 16 bases in between. The CDR3 DNA follows: TGTGCCAGCAGCCAAGATCAGGCTAGCATGGGGGAGACCCAGTACTTC. Translated: CASSQDQASMGETQYF.

CDR3 sequence (DNA): TGTGCCTTGGGGCGGCCCCCTGAAGCTTTCTTT. Amino acid sequence: CALGRPPEAFF. The genes are TRBV30 and TRBJ1-1; D might be TRBD1 (5 bases). CDR1 and CDR2 from the germline V gene are GTSNPN and SVGIG (reference sequence). Trimming stripped 7 bases from V and 6 bases from J, with 12 bases between. CDR3 size: 11 residues. Full variable domain (missing parts from reference TRBV30 and TRBJ1-1): SQTIHQWPATLVQPVGSPLSLECTVEGTSNPNLYWYRQAAGRGLQLLFYSVGIGQISSEVPQNLSASRPQDRQFILSSKKLLLSDSGFYLCALGRPPEAFFGQGTRLTVV.

The rearrangement joins TRBV2 to TRBJ1-2; D unclear. The CDR3 contains 13 residues. V lost 4 bases and J 7 bases, leaving 13 bases between the germline ends. Germline loops: CDR1 SNHLY, CDR2 FYNNEI. Here the CDR3 DNA reads TGTGCCAGCAGTGGAGAGGGATGGGGTGGCTACACCTTC. Translated: CASSGEGWGGYTF.

The J gene is TRBJ1-2, the V gene TRBV10-3; TRBD1 aligns across 8 bases. The CDR3 has 12 residues. J lost 3 bases, V lost 10 bases, and 4 bases had no gene match. CDR1 is ENHRY, CDR2 SYGVKD, per germline. The CDR3 protein is CATTQGDYGYTF. CDR3 coding DNA: TGTGCCACCACACAGGGGGACTATGGCTACACCTTC.

This chain connects TRBV30 to TRBJ2-2; tentatively, D is TRBD2 (5 bases). Trimming cost V 3 bases and J 3 bases, with 11 bases left between them. Germline V gene sequence: CDR1 GTSNPN, CDR2 SVGIG (reference sequence). This CDR3 comprises 14 residues. The CDR3 is CAWSQEVDTGELFF. The CDR3 DNA sequence: TGTGCCTGGAGCCAGGAGGTAGACACCGGGGAGCTGTTTTTT.

The chain has TRBV30 and TRBJ1-2, with D possibly being TRBD1 (5 bases). This CDR3 has 13 amino acids. CDR1 GTSNPN and CDR2 SVGIG come from the germline V gene (reference sequence). The V end lost 0 bases, the J end lost 2 bases, and 7 bases lay between the germline ends. The CDR3 region is CAWSVEGNYGYTF. CDR3 coding DNA: TGTGCCTGGAGTGTGGAGGGGAACTATGGCTACACCTTC.

The V call is TRBV7-2, the J call TRBJ1-4; D not certain. Germline V gene lookup returns CDR1 SGHTA and CDR2 FQGNSA. The CDR3 is 14 amino acids. V was pared by 1 base and J by 8 bases, with 11 bases between. This chain's CDR3 is CASSLVSDFEKLFF. CDR3 bases: TGTGCCAGCAGCTTAGTATCAGATTTCGAAAAACTGTTTTTT.

CDR3 residues: CASSGTPGGPNEKLFF. The CDR3 nucleotides read TGTGCCAGCAGCGGGACTCCGGGGGGACCTAATGAAAAACTGTTTTTT. The chain links TRBV9 to TRBJ1-4, with a possible D match to TRBD1 (5 bases). This CDR3 is 16 amino acids long. Germline CDR1 SGDLS, CDR2 YYNGEE. V lost 3 bases and J 3 bases, leaving 15 bases between the germline ends.

As concerns this clone: Other DNA sequences of this sample code for an identical CDR3. CDR3 nucleotide sequence: TGCGCCAGCAGCAGGACTAGCGGGGGGCAAGAGACCCAGTACTTC. Its protein is CASSRTSGGQETQYF. The gene calls are TRBV5-1 and TRBJ2-5, with 14 bases lining up with TRBD2. In germline, CDR1 is SGHRS, CDR2 YFSETQ. This CDR3 spans 15 amino acids. Trimming removed 4 bases from V and 2 bases from J; junction bases left unmatched: 1.

The V call is TRBV19, the J call TRBJ1-4; no clear D gene. CDR1 is LNHDA, CDR2 SQIVND, per germline (reference sequence). V lost 5 bases and J lost 0, with 13 bases in between. This CDR3 comprises 16 residues. CDR3 nucleotides: TGTGCCAGTAGTCTGCCGGGATCTGCAACTAATGAAAAACTGTTTTTT. Its protein product is CASSLPGSATNEKLFF.

The V call is TRBV5-4, the J call TRBJ1-2, with D perhaps matching TRBD1 (6 bases). V was cut by 3 bases and J by 7 bases, with 16 bases left in between. Looked up from germline, CDR1 is SGHNT and CDR2 is YYREEE (reference sequence). The CDR3 contains 14 residues. The CDR3, as DNA: TGTGCCAGCAGCTCCCCGACAGGACCGGGTGGCTACACCTTC. Translating it yields CASSSPTGPGGYTF.